These 10 T cell receptor beta chains share one sample of origin, sequenced in a study of Graves' ophthalmopathy and Graves' hyperthyroidism. The authors amplified TCR beta CDR3 regions from RNA transcripts. An opening RT-PCR round employed HTBI primers and preceded a second-round multiplex PCR. TCRdb processed the multiplex PCR reads anew with MiXCR; each CDR3 protein has one entry. The sample lists over a million distinct CDR3 sequences; approximately 35% were seen once. Sequencing was performed on peripheral blood or thyroid tissue (not recorded which). These receptors all come from an adult man with Graves' hyperthyroidism.

This clonotype occurred many times. The gene calls are TRBV9 and TRBJ2-2; D possibly corresponds to TRBD1 (6 bases). The germline gives CDR1 SGDLS, CDR2 YYNGEE. The length of the CDR3 is 15 residues. V dropped 4 bases and J dropped 1 base, with 11 bases sitting between them. The CDR3 loop is CASSPSRGNTGELFF. The CDR3 DNA is TGTGCCAGCAGCCCGAGCAGGGGGAACACCGGGGAGCTGTTTTTT.

There are a few counts of this clonotype. CDR3 nucleotide sequence: TGTGCCAGCGGCAGACAGGATGGGACTGAAGCTTTCTTT. Translating it yields CASGRQDGTEAFF. The rearrangement links TRBV9 to TRBJ1-1; tentatively, D is TRBD1 (6 bases). CDR3 size: 13 residues. Germline V gene lookup returns CDR1 SGDLS and CDR2 YYNGEE. V was shortened by 7 bases and J by 5 bases, with 15 bases between the two germline ends.

The chain carries TRBV11-2 and TRBJ1-3; 7 nucleotides match TRBD1. Germline CDR1 and CDR2: SGHAT and FQNNGV. The J segment lost 5 bases and the V segment lost 5 bases, leaving 6 bases of the junction unmatched. The CDR3 is 14 amino acids. The CDR3 coding sequence is TGTGCCAGCAGCGCGGACAGGATCAGAAACACCATATATTTT. Translating it yields CASSADRIRNTIYF.

This chain uses TRBV7-2 with TRBJ1-5; 8 bases agree with TRBD1. Per germline, CDR1 SGHTA and CDR2 FQGNSA. Trimming at V came to 5 bases and at J to 7 bases, leaving 16 bases not matched to a gene. There are 17 residues in the CDR3. CDR3 amino acids: CASSPYGAGGSGQPQHF. In nucleotides, the CDR3 is TGTGCCAGCAGCCCCTATGGAGCAGGGGGCTCTGGGCAGCCCCAGCATTTT. Using reference TRBV7-2 and TRBJ1-5 for the parts outside the CDR3, the full variable domain is GAGVSQSPSNKVTEKGKDVELRCDPISGHTALYWYRQSLGQGLEFLIYFQGNSAPDKSGLPSDRFSAERTGGSVSTLTIQRTQQEDSAVYLCASSPYGAGGSGQPQHFGDGTRLSIL.

This clonotype was observed a few times. CDR3 in DNA: TGCGCCAGCAGCCAAACCCCGCGGGGACTGAGAAACTATGGCTACACCTTC. Its translation is CASSQTPRGLRNYGYTF. The rearrangement links TRBV4-3 to TRBJ1-2, with TRBD1 as a possible D gene (5 bases). This CDR3 has 17 residues. The germline V gene encodes CDR1 LGHNA and CDR2 YSLEER. The ends were cut back, 2 bases at V and 2 bases at J, with 18 bases in the middle.

The chain links TRBV10-3 to TRBJ1-5; 7 nucleotides agree with TRBD1. The CDR3 has 13 amino acids. V lost 11 bases to trimming and J lost 8 bases; unmatched junction nucleotides: 12. CDR1 is ENHRY, CDR2 SYGVKD, per germline. CDR3 region: CACSRQGWEPQHF. DNA of the CDR3: TGTGCCTGCTCCCGACAGGGATGGGAGCCCCAGCATTTT.

This clonotype was counted many times. V and J are TRBV15 and TRBJ1-6; 7 bases map to TRBD1. V shed 0 bases and J 11 bases; nucleotides not matched to a gene: 10. This CDR3 spans 16 amino acids. Per the germline V gene, CDR1 is LNHNV and CDR2 is YYDKDF (reference sequence). Here the CDR3 DNA reads TGTGCCACCAGCAGAGAACCAGGGGGACTTGATCCACCCCTCCACTTT. Protein sequence: CATSREPGGLDPPLHF.

This clonotype was seen repeatedly, ten times or more. The chain combines TRBV11-2 with TRBJ1-2, with unresolved D. V was shortened by 5 bases and J by 3 bases, with 22 bases between the two germline ends. The length of the CDR3 is 17 residues. The germline V gene encodes CDR1 SGHAT and CDR2 FQNNGV. The CDR3 nucleotides read TGTGCCAGCAGCAGAACTACTCGTCCCGGGAGGGACTATGGCTACACCTTC. Residues: CASSRTTRPGRDYGYTF.

This chain links TRBV10-3 with TRBJ1-1, with 7 bases lining up with TRBD1. The CDR3 extends over 14 amino acids. Germline loops: CDR1 ENHRY, CDR2 SYGVKD. V was clipped by 10 bases and J by 1 base; unmatched bases: 9. DNA of the CDR3: TGTGCCACAACACCGGGACAGACGAACACTGAAGCTTTCTTT. Translated: CATTPGQTNTEAFF.

This clonotype was observed many times. The chain employs TRBV6-2 or TRBV6-3 and TRBJ1-5; unclear D gene. The V end was cut by 0 bases, the J end by 6 bases, with 6 bases between. Germline CDR1 and CDR2: MNHEY and SVGEGT. This CDR3 comprises 13 residues. CDR3 protein: CASSYSAVQPQHF. The CDR3 nucleotides read TGTGCCAGCAGTTACTCGGCGGTTCAGCCCCAGCATTTT.